These 7 T cell receptor beta chains were sequenced from one sample in a study of blood T cells in healthy people across ages. A sample-barcoded 5' primer and a J-beta primer mix were used in a second PCR of about 7 to 12 cycles. TCRdb reprocessed the 5' RACE reads with MiXCR, giving one entry per CDR3 protein. Of about 1,600,000 distinct CDR3 sequences listed, approximately 42% are singletons. Material: blood. Every receptor here comes from a woman under 30 in good health.

This clonotype was seen ten or more times. The rearrangement joins TRBV4-1 to TRBJ1-2; D is unresolved. V dropped 4 bases and J dropped 1 base, with 13 bases sitting between them. Germline V gene sequence: CDR1 MGHRA, CDR2 YSYEKL. The CDR3 is 15 residues long. DNA for the CDR3: TGCGCCAGCAGCCGCGACGGAGAAAATAACTATGGCTACACCTTC. It specifies CASSRDGENNYGYTF.

The chain combines TRBV20-1 with TRBJ1-6, with D unclear. The CDR3 totals 15 residues. Trimming removed 3 bases from V and 5 bases from J, with 14 bases in between. Germline CDR1 is DFQATT and CDR2 is SNEGSKA (reference sequence). CDR3 loop: CSASPRVGDNSPLHF. CDR3 bases: TGCAGTGCTAGCCCCCGGGTCGGGGATAATTCACCCCTCCACTTT.

This sequence joins TRBV6-5 and TRBJ2-1; tentatively, D is TRBD1 (6 bases). The end of the DNA fits TRBJ2-5 better, so the J call may be wrong. The CDR3 runs to 15 residues. Germline CDR1 is MNHEY and CDR2 is SVGAGI. In DNA, the CDR3 is TGTGCCAGCAGTTACTCGATTGAGGGGGAAGGGACCCAGTACTTC. As protein: CASSYSIEGEGTQYF.

The V gene is TRBV3-1, the J gene TRBJ1-2; D gene unclear. Germline CDR1 is LGHDT and CDR2 is YNNKEL (reference sequence). This CDR3 spans 15 amino acids. Trimming took 0 bases from V and 4 from J, leaving 12 bases between them. DNA of the CDR3: TGTGCCAGCAGCCAAGAAACGTCCTTCTCCTATGGCTACACCTTC. It codes for CASSQETSFSYGYTF.

This chain links TRBV2 with TRBJ2-2; 7 positions match TRBD2. CDR3 length equals 15 residues. V gave up 4 bases and J gave up 4 bases; unmatched junction bases: 6. Germline CDR1 and CDR2: SNHLY and FYNNEI. The CDR3 here is CASSGEGAGTGELFF. In DNA, the CDR3 is TGTGCCAGCAGTGGGGAGGGAGCGGGCACCGGGGAGCTGTTTTTT.

This clonotype was counted between two and nine times. The chain uses TRBV29-1 and TRBJ2-5; TRBD1 aligns across 9 bases. Per germline, CDR1 SQVTM and CDR2 ANQGSEA. Losses at the gene ends were 6 bases for V and 4 bases for J; bases not matched to a gene: 6. CDR3 size: 13 residues. The CDR3 bases are TGCAGCGTCCGTGGGACAGGGAGAGAGACCCAGTACTTC. Translation gives CSVRGTGRETQYF. Variable domain in full (rest from reference TRBV29-1 and TRBJ2-5): SAVISQKPSRDICQRGTSLTIQCQVDSQVTMMFWYRQQPGQSLTLIATANQGSEATYESGFVIDKFPISRPNLTFSTLTVSNMSPEDSSIYLCSVRGTGRETQYFGPGTRLLVL.

A few counts support this clonotype. This rearrangement joins TRBV15 to TRBJ2-7, with D maybe TRBD1 (5 bases). Trimming pared 4 bases from V and 1 base from J, leaving 11 bases between. In germline, CDR1 is LNHNV, CDR2 YYDKDF (reference sequence). The CDR3 sequence is 14 residues long. In DNA form, the CDR3 reads TGTGCCACCAGCATGGACATCGGGTCCTACGAGCAGTACTTC. Protein: CATSMDIGSYEQYF. Full variable domain (remainder filled in from reference TRBV15 and TRBJ2-7): DAMVIQNPRYQVTQFGKPVTLSCSQTLNHNVMYWYQQKSSQAPKLLFHYYDKDFNNEADTPDNFQSRRPNTSFCFLDIRSPGLGDTAMYLCATSMDIGSYEQYFGPGTRLTVT.